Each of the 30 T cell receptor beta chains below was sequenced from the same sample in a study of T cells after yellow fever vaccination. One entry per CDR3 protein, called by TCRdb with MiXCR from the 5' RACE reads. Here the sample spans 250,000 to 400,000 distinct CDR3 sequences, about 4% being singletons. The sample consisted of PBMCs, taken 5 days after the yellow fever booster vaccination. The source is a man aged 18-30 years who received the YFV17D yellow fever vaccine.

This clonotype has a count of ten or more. Here the CDR3 DNA reads TGTGCCAGCAGCCTTACGGGACAGGGGGCACGGACCGGGGAGCTGTTTTTT. Protein: CASSLTGQGARTGELFF. The chain uses TRBV7-3 and TRBJ2-2; 12 bases agree with TRBD1. The junction had 9 bases not matched to a gene; V was cut back by 5 bases and J by 5 bases. The CDR3 spans 17 residues. In germline, CDR1 is SGHTA, CDR2 FQGTGA. The full variable domain, rest sourced from reference TRBV7-3 and TRBJ2-2, is GAGVSQTPSNKVTEKGKYVELRCDPISGHTALYWYRQSLGQGPEFLIYFQGTGAADDSGLPNDRFFAVRPEGSVSTLKIQRTERGDSAVYLCASSLTGQGARTGELFFGEGSRLTVL.

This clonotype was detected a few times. CDR3 in amino acids: CASSPTEPKGIQYF. CDR3 in DNA: TGTGCCAGCTCACCAACAGAACCCAAGGGCATTCAGTACTTC. The chain couples TRBV18 to TRBJ2-4; D gene unclear. This CDR3 comprises 14 residues. From germline, CDR1 is KGHSH and CDR2 LQKENI. V gave up 2 bases and J gave up 9 bases, with 14 bases separating them. The whole variable domain, remainder taken from reference TRBV18 and TRBJ2-4, is NAGVMQNPRHLVRRRGQEARLRCSPMKGHSHVYWYRQLPEEGLKFMVYLQKENIIDESGMPKERFSAEFPKEGPSILRIQQVVRGDSAAYFCASSPTEPKGIQYFGAGTRLSVL.

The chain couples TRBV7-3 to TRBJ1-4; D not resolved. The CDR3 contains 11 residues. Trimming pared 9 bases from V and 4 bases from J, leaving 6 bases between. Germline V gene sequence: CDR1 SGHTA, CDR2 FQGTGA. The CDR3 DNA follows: TGTGCCAGGACGCATAATGAAAAACTGTTTTTT. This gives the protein CARTHNEKLFF.

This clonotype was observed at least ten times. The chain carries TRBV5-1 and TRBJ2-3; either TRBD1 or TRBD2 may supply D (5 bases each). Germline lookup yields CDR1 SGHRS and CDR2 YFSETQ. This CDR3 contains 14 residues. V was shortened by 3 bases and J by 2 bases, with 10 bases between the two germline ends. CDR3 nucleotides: TGCGCCAGCAGCTCCGGGACGATCACAGATACGCAGTATTTT. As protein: CASSSGTITDTQYF.

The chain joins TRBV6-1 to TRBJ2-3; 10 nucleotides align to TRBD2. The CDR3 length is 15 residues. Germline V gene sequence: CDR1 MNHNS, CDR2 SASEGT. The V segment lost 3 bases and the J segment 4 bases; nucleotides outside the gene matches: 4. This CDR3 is CASSDTSGVPDTQYF. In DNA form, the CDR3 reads TGTGCCAGCAGTGATACTAGCGGGGTCCCAGATACGCAGTATTTT.

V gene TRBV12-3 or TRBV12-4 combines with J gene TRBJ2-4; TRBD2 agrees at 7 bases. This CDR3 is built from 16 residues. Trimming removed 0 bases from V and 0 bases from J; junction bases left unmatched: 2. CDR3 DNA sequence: TGTGCCAGCAGTTTAGCGGGGGGGATAGCCAAAAACATTCAGTACTTC. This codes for CASSLAGGIAKNIQYF.

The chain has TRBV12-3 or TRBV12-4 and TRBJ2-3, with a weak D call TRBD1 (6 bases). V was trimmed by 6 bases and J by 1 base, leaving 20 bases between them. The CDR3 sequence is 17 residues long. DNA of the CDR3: TGTGCCAGCAGCTCCTGGGGCAGGGGATCGGGCACAGATACGCAGTATTTT. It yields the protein CASSSWGRGSGTDTQYF.

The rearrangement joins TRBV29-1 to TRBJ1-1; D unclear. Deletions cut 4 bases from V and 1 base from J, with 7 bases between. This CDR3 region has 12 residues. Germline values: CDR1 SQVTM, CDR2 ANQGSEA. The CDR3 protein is CSVVEGNTEAFF. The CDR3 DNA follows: TGCAGCGTTGTGGAAGGGAACACTGAAGCTTTCTTT. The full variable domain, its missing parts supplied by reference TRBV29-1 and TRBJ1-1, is SAVISQKPSRDICQRGTSLTIQCQVDSQVTMMFWYRQQPGQSLTLIATANQGSEATYESGFVIDKFPISRPNLTFSTLTVSNMSPEDSSIYLCSVVEGNTEAFFGQGTRLTVV.

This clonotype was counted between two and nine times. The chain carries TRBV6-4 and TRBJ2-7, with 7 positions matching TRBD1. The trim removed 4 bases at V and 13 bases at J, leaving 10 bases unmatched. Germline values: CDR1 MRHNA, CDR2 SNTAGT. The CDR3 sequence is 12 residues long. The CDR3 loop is CASSVRTGGLYF. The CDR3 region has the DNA TGTGCCAGCAGTGTTAGGACAGGCGGCTTATACTTC.

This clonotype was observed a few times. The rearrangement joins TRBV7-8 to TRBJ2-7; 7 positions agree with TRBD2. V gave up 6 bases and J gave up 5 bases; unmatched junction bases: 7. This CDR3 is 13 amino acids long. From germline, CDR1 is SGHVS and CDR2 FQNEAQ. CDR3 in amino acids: CASSRTRYNEQYF. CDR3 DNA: TGTGCCAGCAGTCGGACTAGGTATAACGAGCAGTACTTC.

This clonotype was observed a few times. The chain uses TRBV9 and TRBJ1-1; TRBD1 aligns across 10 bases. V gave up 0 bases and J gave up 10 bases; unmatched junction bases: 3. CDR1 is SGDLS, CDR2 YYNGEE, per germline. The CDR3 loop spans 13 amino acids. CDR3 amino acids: CASSVGQGARAFF. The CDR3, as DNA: TGTGCCAGCAGCGTAGGACAGGGGGCACGAGCTTTCTTT.

CDR3 loop: CASSPGRTYGGYTF. The DNA of the CDR3 is TGTGCCAGCAGCCCCGGCCGGACCTATGGAGGCTACACCTTC. The J gene is TRBJ1-2, the V gene TRBV7-9, with D unresolved. The CDR3 loop spans 14 amino acids. Germline CDR1 reads SEHNR; CDR2 reads FQNEAQ (reference sequence). V was pared by 5 bases and J by 8 bases, with 18 bases between. Variable domain in full (rest from reference TRBV7-9 and TRBJ1-2): DTGVSQNPRHKITKRGQNVTFRCDPISEHNRLYWYRQTLGQGPEFLTYFQNEAQLEKSRLLSDRFSAERPKGSFSTLEIQRTEQGDSAMYLCASSPGRTYGGYTFGSGTRLTVV.

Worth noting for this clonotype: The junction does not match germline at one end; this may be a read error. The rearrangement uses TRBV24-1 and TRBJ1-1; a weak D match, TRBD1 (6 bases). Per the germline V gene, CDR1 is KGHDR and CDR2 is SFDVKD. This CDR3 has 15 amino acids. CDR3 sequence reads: CATRPGAGENTEAFF. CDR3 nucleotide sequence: TGTGCCACCAGGCCTGGAGCAGGGGAGAACACTGAAGCTTTCTTC.

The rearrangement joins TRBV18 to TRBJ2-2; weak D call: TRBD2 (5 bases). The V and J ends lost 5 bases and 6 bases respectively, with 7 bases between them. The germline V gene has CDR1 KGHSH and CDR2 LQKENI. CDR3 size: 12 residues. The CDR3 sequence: CASSTSPGELFF. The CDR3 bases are TGTGCCAGCTCAACTAGTCCCGGGGAGCTGTTTTTT.

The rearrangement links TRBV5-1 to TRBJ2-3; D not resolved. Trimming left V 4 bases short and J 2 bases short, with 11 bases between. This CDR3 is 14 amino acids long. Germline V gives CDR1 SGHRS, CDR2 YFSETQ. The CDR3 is CASSLGRDTDTQYF. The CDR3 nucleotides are TGCGCCAGCAGCCTCGGACGAGACACAGATACGCAGTATTTT. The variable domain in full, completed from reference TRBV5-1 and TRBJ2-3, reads KAGVTQTPRYLIKTRGQQVTLSCSPISGHRSVSWYQQTPGQGLQFLFEYFSETQRNKGNFPGRFSGRQFSNSRSEMNVSTLELGDSALYLCASSLGRDTDTQYFGPGTRLTVL.

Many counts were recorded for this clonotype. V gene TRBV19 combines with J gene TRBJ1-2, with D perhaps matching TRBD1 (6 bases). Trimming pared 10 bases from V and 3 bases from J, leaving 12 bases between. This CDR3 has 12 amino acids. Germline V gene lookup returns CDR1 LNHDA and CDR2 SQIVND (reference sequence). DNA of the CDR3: TGTGCCACCGGGGGGGCCGACTATGGCTACACCTTC. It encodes CATGGADYGYTF.

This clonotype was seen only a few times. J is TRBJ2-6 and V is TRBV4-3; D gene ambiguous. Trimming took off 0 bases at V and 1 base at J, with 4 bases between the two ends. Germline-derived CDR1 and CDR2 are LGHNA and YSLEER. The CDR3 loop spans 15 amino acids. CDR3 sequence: CASSQDGSGANVLTF. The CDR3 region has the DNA TGCGCCAGCAGCCAAGACGGGTCTGGGGCCAACGTCCTGACTTTC.

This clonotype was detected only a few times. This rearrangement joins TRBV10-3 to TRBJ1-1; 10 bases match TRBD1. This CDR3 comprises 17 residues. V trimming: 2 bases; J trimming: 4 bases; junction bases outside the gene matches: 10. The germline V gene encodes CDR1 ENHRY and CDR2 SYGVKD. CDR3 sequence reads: CAISEGTGATSSTEAFF. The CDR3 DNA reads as TGTGCCATCAGTGAGGGGACAGGGGCTACCTCCAGCACTGAAGCTTTCTTT.

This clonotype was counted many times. The CDR3 region has the DNA TGTGCCAGCAGCGGGGGGTCCCGCTCCTACAATGAGCAGTTCTTC. Its protein is CASSGGSRSYNEQFF. This chain uses TRBV14 with TRBJ2-1; a weak D match, TRBD2 (6 bases). Germline V gene data show CDR1 as SGHDN and CDR2 as FVKESK. The germline V and J ends were trimmed by 5 bases and 0 bases, with 11 bases remaining between them. The CDR3 loop spans 15 amino acids.

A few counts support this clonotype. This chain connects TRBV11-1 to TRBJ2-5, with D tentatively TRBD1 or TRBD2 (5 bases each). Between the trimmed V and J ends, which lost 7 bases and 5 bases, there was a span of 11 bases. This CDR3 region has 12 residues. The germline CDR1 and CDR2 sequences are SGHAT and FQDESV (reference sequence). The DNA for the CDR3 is TGTGCCAGCAACTCGTGGGGGGAGACCCAGTACTTC. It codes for CASNSWGETQYF.

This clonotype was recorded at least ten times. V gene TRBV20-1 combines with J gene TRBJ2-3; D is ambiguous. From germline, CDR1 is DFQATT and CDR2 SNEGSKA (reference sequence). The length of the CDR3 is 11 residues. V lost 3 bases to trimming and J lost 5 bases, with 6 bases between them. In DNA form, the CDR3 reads TGCAGTGCTAGTTTGGGAGATACGCAGTATTTT. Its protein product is CSASLGDTQYF.

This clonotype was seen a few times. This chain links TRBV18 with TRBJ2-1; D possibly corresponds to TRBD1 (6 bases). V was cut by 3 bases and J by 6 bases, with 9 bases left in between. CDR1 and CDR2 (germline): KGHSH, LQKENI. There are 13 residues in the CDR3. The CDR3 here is CASSPWTVNEQFF. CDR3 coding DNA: TGTGCCAGCTCACCGTGGACAGTCAATGAGCAGTTCTTC.

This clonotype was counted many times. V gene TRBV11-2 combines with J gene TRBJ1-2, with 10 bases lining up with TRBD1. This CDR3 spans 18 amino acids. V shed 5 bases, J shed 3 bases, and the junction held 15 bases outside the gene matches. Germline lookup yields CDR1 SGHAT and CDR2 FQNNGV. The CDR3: CASSRATHPGTGDYGYTF. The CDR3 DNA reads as TGTGCCAGCAGCCGCGCGACTCACCCCGGGACAGGGGACTATGGCTACACCTTC.

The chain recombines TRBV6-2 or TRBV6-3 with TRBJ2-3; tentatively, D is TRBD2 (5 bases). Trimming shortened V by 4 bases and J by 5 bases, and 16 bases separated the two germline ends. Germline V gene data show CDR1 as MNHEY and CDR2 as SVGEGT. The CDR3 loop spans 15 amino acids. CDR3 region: CASSFLGRGEDTQYF. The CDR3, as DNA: TGTGCCAGCAGTTTCTTAGGACGGGGTGAAGATACGCAGTATTTT.

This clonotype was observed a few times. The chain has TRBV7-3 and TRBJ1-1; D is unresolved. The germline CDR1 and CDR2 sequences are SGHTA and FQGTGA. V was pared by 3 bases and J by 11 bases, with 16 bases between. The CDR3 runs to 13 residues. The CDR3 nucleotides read TGTGCCAGCAGCTTGGATACAACAACCGTGGCTTTCTTT. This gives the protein CASSLDTTTVAFF.

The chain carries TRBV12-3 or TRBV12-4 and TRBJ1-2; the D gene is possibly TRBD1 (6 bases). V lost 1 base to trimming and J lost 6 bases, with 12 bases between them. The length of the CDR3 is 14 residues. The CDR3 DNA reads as TGTGCCAGCAGTTTAGTGTCAGGGGTCCATGGCTACACCTTC. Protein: CASSLVSGVHGYTF.

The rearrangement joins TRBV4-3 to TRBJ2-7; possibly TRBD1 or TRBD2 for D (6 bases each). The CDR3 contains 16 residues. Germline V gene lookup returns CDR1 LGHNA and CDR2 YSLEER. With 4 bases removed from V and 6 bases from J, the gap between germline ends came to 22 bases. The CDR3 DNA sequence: TGCGCCAGCAGCCTCACACGGGGGCCCCATCCCACCGAGCAGTACGTC. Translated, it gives CASSLTRGPHPTEQYV.

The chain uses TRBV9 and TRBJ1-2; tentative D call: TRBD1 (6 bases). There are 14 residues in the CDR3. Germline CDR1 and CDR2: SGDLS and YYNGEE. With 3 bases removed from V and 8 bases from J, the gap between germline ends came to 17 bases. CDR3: CASSALTGFLGYTF. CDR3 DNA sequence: TGTGCCAGCAGCGCGTTAACAGGGTTCCTGGGCTACACCTTC. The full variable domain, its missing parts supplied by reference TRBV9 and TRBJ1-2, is DSGVTQTPKHLITATGQRVTLRCSPRSGDLSVYWYQQSLDQGLQFLIQYYNGEERAKGNILERFSAQQFPDLHSELNLSSLELGDSALYFCASSALTGFLGYTFGSGTRLTVV.

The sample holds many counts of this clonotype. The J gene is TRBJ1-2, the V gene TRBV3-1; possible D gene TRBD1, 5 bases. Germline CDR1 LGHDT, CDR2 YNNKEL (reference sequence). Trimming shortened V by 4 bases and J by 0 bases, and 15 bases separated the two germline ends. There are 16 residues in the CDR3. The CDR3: CASSRSIGGANYGYTF. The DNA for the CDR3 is TGTGCCAGCAGCCGATCGATCGGGGGAGCTAACTATGGCTACACCTTC.

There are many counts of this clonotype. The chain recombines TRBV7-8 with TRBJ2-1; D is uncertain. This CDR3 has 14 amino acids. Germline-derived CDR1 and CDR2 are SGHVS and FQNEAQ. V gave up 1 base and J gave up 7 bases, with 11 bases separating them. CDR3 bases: TGTGCCAGCAGCTTAGTGGTGGGCCCTAATGAGCAGTTCTTC. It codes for CASSLVVGPNEQFF.